The sample holds a few counts of the clone carrying this T cell receptor (beta chain). Its antigen is as yet unknown. These data originate in a study of early T cells in non-severe SARS-CoV-2 infection. Study at large: It was bulk RNA from unsorted whole blood that was sequenced, and the chains were unpaired.

Germline CDR1 and CDR2: SGHAT and FQNNGV. Trimming stripped 1 base from V and 5 bases from J, with 6 bases between. This CDR3 spans 12 amino acids. Each CDR3 protein is one row after TCRdb ran MiXCR on the 5' RACE reads. The repertoire holds approximately 76,000 distinct CDR3 sequences, about an eighth seen once, with over 0.95% in the top ten. Study-level points and caveats: VDJdb-based annotation leaned toward anti-spike CD8 responses and missed private and CD4 specificities.

The chain uses TRBV11-2 and TRBJ2-7; D unclear. Input material: whole blood. The sequence was obtained from an adult who was a healthcare worker with PCR-confirmed SARS-CoV-2 infection or an uninfected control (not recorded which). The CDR3 DNA sequence: TGTGCCAGCAGCTTAGTAAACCACGAGCAGTACTTC. It encodes CASSLVNHEQYF.